This T cell receptor beta chain was captured in a study of blood T cell repertoires in COVID-19. At the level of the study: Sites across the United States, Italy and Spain contributed samples from acute and convalescent COVID-19. The analysed material was cDNA or gDNA that came from T cells, B-cell-depleted T cells, or PBMCs.

The CDR3 sequence is 18 residues long. Germline V gives CDR1 SGHRS, CDR2 YFSETQ. Trimming cost V 0 bases and J 3 bases; bases outside gene matches: 14. Sequenced by immunoSEQ multiplex PCR; TCRdb stores in-frame clones only, minus some. The sample lists 200,000 or so clones; 84% were seen once. Sequenced: peripheral blood. This receptor was taken from a human donor in a cohort sampled during active COVID-19. The rearrangement links TRBV5-1 to TRBJ2-7; TRBD1 agrees at 8 bases. CDR3 sequence: CASSLDGAGGRFNYEQYF. In nucleotides, the CDR3 is TGCGCCAGCAGCTTGGACGGGGCAGGGGGCAGGTTTAACTACGAGCAGTACTTC.